This T cell receptor beta chain derives from a study of blood T cells in healthy people across ages (dated by TCRdb to between 2014 and 2016). Some background on the complete study: In model experiments, template switching captured roughly one uniquely barcoded TCR beta cDNA molecule for every two T cells. To track age-related changes in TCR beta repertoire diversity, the study relied on deep sequencing normalized with unique cDNA molecular identifiers. Donors were grouped into four age groups: young (average about 15 years), middle-aged (about 40), aged (62) and long-lived (about 90). Using the same blood draw, the study looked at two additional independent replicas of 1 million unique cDNA reads for two donors, one aged 18 to 30 and the other aged 80 or older.

The library was built by means of 5' RACE. The run used an Illumina HiSeq 2500. A second PCR of roughly 7 to 11 cycles was performed with a sample-barcoded 5' primer and a J-beta primer mix. Each TCR beta cDNA molecule received a unique molecular identifier from a template-switch 5' adaptor carrying 12 random nucleotides. Each sample yielded at least 3 million CDR3-containing paired-end reads. The Mint cDNA synthesis kit, primed by a TRBC-specific oligonucleotide, was used to synthesize first-strand cDNA from all RNA. Following uracil-DNA glycosylase treatment, all cDNA underwent a first 18-cycle PCR with the universal primers M1SS and BC2_uni_R. Concerning the study's data processing: Each sample was normalized by randomly selecting 1 million high-quality reads, each carrying a distinct molecular identifier. Reads sharing molecular identifiers were discarded rather than binned into consensus sequences. MiTCR, run with a Q25 quality threshold and the strictest error-elimination algorithm, handled CDR3 identification, clonotype clustering and error correction. A nonparametric unseen species model with Euler transformation was used to estimate lower-bound total TCR beta diversity. TCRdb ran its own pipeline on the public reads, namely fastp trimming at Q25 and MiXCR clone calling, and kept in-frame beta chains. Each CDR3 protein gets just one entry, which takes the most common genes and DNA from the rows behind it. The V and J calls reflect TCRdb's pipeline rather than the authors' work. Counted in this sample were around 1,000,000 distinct CDR3 sequences; around 27% of them appeared once. The biggest ten clones account for 0.65% to 0.95% of the sample.

As regards this clonotype: The antigen it recognizes is unknown. Base qualities are not at hand, and no much larger clone is one base apart.

Overall study results and their limits: The long-lived group showed more naive CD4+ T cells, fewer expanded clones and increased TCR diversity than the aged group, suggesting age selection. As age increased, observed TCR beta diversity per million T cells dropped in a roughly linear way, and a significant reduction was already evident by age 40. Conclusive comparison of naive and antigen-experienced compartments was prevented by the profiling of bulk unsorted PBMCs. Because the CMV infection status of the donors was unknown, age-related changes in expanded clonotypes may potentially have been confounded. Estimates of total diversity based on one million sequenced T cells were regarded as lower bounds and as underestimates. Observed TCR beta diversity correlated strongly with the percentage of naive T cells measured by flow cytometry.

Donors were about 36 systemically healthy Caucasian individuals from Russia aged roughly 6 to 90 years. Each donor gave 8 to 10 milliliters of peripheral blood, drawn into EDTA-treated Vacutainer tubes. Ficoll-Paque density-gradient centrifugation was used to isolate PBMCs, with at least 6.5 million per sample. Trizol reagent was used to extract total RNA from the PBMCs, yielding at least 5.5 micrograms per sample. The percentages of naive CD45RAhigh/CD27high T cells were determined by flow cytometry on a PBMC aliquot from every donor. The CDR1 and CDR2 encoded by the germline V gene are MNHNS and SASEGT. V is reduced by 3 bases and J by 6 bases, leaving a spacing of 6 bases between them. The CDR3 holds 12 amino acids from the cysteine to the phenylalanine. Just CDR3 DNA is preserved here, 36 bases in frame from base 1. The data also belong to a second study, concerning T cells of mothers and their children. The second study also describes: Donors were nine systemically healthy Caucasian individuals: three mothers and their six children. cDNA synthesis used all of the extracted RNA, with roughly 1.6 ug of RNA in each 15 ul reaction. In the second PCR, the M1S primer added sample barcodes and 2-4 random nucleotides. Each mother yielded over 9.5 million TCR beta CDR3 reads and each child 2.5 million to 3.5 million reads. TCR recombination output is similarly shaped by thymic selection in related and unrelated pairs, with a minor effect exerted by inherited differences. Normalized repertoire overlap was always found to be slightly, but never significantly, higher in related mother-child pairs than in unrelated mother-child pairs. Persistent microchimeric T cell clones were not detected, at a sensitivity of roughly 100 clones per million clonotypes. Deep NGS was used in the study to compare the TCR beta repertoires of mothers and children and to look for features that separate related mother-child pairs from unrelated individuals. The mean age was roughly 40 +/- 4 years for the mothers and approximately 11 +/- 4 years for the children. Libraries were sequenced on Illumina HiSeq 2000 with 100+100 nt paired-end reads after adapter ligation with NEBNext reagents. To prevent cross-contamination, the mother and child libraries were prepared one month apart and sequenced in separate runs. For each donor, somewhere between about 450,000 and 2,100,000 distinct TCR beta clonotypes were identified. Naive TCR beta clonotypes were estimated from low-frequency clonotypes matched to each donor's FACS-determined naive share, without sorting.

The rearranged chain carries TRBV6-1 and TRBJ1-5, with the identity of the D gene unclear. This TCR was recovered from a girl aged 2 to 10 in good health. The sample comprised blood. CDR3 protein: CASSERVQPQHF. The DNA sequence follows: TGTGCCAGCAGTGAGCGGGTTCAGCCCCAGCATTTT.